This TCR beta chain was observed in a study of blood T cell repertoires in COVID-19. TCRdb's copy holds only in-frame clones and misses some; the assay was immunoSEQ multiplex PCR. The table lists 200,000 or so clones, 85% to 90% of them singletons. Trimming removed 0 bases at V and 6 bases at J, with 9 bases between. This CDR3 is built from 14 residues. Germline assignment: CDR1 SGHVS and CDR2 FNYEAQ. The V call is TRBV7-6, the J call TRBJ2-1; no clear D gene. The TCR was taken from an older man with acute or convalescent COVID-19. Sequenced: peripheral blood. CDR3: CASSLASLANEQFF. In DNA form, the CDR3 reads TGTGCCAGCAGCTTAGCGTCGCTGGCCAATGAGCAGTTCTTC.